This T cell receptor (beta chain) is drawn from a study of T-cell reconstitution after alpha-beta-depleted transplantation in children. Study-wide results and limits: High day-60 TCRbeta diversity in some patients came from surviving recipient T cells and thymic progenitors.

Comments on this clonotype: Its antigen is as yet unknown.

Unique molecular identifiers were built into the TCRbeta library. TCRdb itself ran the PCR reads through MiXCR, one entry per CDR3 protein. The data contain approximately 130,000 distinct CDR3 sequences, roughly 9.7% of them singletons. This TCR came from a girl under three years old who had a stem cell transplant for combined immunodeficiency, so the T cells may come from the graft donor. The sequenced sample was PBMCs, mostly from graft donor cells, obtained 180 days after TCRalphabeta/CD19-depleted stem cell transplant.

Here the CDR3 reads CSAPTGTYGYTF. DNA of the CDR3: TGCAGTGCCCCTACCGGCACCTATGGCTACACCTTC. The rearrangement joins TRBV20-1 to TRBJ1-2, with D uncertain. The CDR3 is 12 residues long. Trimming removed 6 bases from V and 4 bases from J, with 12 bases in between. The germline V gene has CDR1 DFQATT and CDR2 SNEGSKA (reference sequence).